A selection of T cell receptor beta chains follows, all from one sample in a study of shared clonotypes between healthy human individuals. TCRdb's copy holds only in-frame clones and misses some; the assay was immunoSEQ multiplex PCR. The sample shows 2.5 million or so clones, 85% to 95% of them seen only once. The material sequenced was naive CD4+ T cells sorted from blood. These receptors all stem from a man in his late teens or twenties in good health. Both conserved end residues are part of each CDR3. The order of the fields is clone size, V gene, J gene, CDR3 protein. The size field is filled for only some rows; it gives once, few, many or a size class.

>-|TRBV11-2|TRBJ2-1
CASTLGGSYNEQFF
>-|TRBV30|TRBJ2-5
CAWSPDRAQYF
>-|TRBV5-1|TRBJ2-7
CASSFQGANYEQYF
>-|TRBV6-1|TRBJ2-2
CASSEVGMGTGELFF
>-|TRBV4-1|TRBJ1-3
CASSQIGGYPSGNTIYF
>-|TRBV19|TRBJ1-2
CASSPNSGTDQTYGYTF
>once|TRBV6-5|TRBJ1-2
CASTGDRGYGYTF
>-|TRBV2|TRBJ2-6
CAISTGSRSGANVLTF
>few|TRBV9|TRBJ1-5
CASSVGLDWNQPQHF
>-|TRBV9|TRBJ2-7
CASSPNTGTEYYEQYF
>-|TRBV7-2|TRBJ2-3
CASSLGVADTQYF
>-|TRBV6-1|TRBJ1-6
CASSEARVGGNSPLHF
>-|TRBV19|TRBJ1-4
CASSSSGTGKGLFF
>-|TRBV5-4|TRBJ2-1
CASSLLPGFLSGDYGNEQFF
>-|TRBV5-1|TRBJ2-2
CASSLAGGYTGELFF
>-|TRBV5-1|TRBJ1-6
CASSLDQGGNSPLHF
>-|TRBV7-8|TRBJ2-2
CASSYRGGELFF
>-|TRBV19|TRBJ2-2
CASSIEDRVTGELFF
>-|TRBV30|TRBJ1-5
CAWSKGSGNQPQHF
>-|TRBV7-2|TRBJ2-5
CASSLGDSGRAGETQYF
>few|TRBV10-3|TRBJ2-7
CAISEEVSYEQYF
>-|TRBV30|TRBJ2-5
CAWSVFRRGQETQYF
>once|TRBV5-4|TRBJ2-7
CASSLSDRGGSEQYF
>-|TRBV7-2|TRBJ2-1
CASSLVSSGTSGRGEQFF
>-|TRBV4-1|TRBJ2-1
CASSQGSQGAYNEQFF
>-|TRBV7-9|TRBJ2-7
CASSLLPSRPEQYF
>-|TRBV11-1|TRBJ1-1
CASSADSSTEAFF
>-|TRBV30|TRBJ1-6
CAWEGPGGYNSPLHF
>-|TRBV28|TRBJ1-6
CASSTGGNNSPLHF
>-|TRBV6-1|TRBJ1-6
CASSERPGSNSPLHF
>-|TRBV5-1|TRBJ2-3
CASSLALGPGTDTQYF
>-|TRBV2|TRBJ2-3
CASSGGTPGTSGWPASTDTQYF
>-|TRBV5-6|TRBJ2-7
CASSRGLAGSYEQYF
>-|TRBV2|TRBJ1-5
CASGERTGGRVQPQHF
>-|TRBV6-5|TRBJ1-6
CASSSPSSYNSPLHF
>-|TRBV6-5|TRBJ1-5
CASSRQGADQPQHF
>-|TRBV10-1|TRBJ2-5
CASSERANRGQETQYF
>once|TRBV11-2|TRBJ2-2
CASSSGTKTTGELFF